Presented here are 32 T cell receptor beta chains from one specimen sequenced in a study of blood T cell repertoires in COVID-19. The table came from immunoSEQ multiplex PCR; TCRdb's copy has only in-frame clones and leaves some out. The table includes approximately 150,000 clones, 81% detected once. The sample consisted of peripheral blood. Receptors were obtained from a human donor in a cohort sampled during active COVID-19.

A word on this clone: One junction end disagrees with the germline gene, perhaps due to a read error. V gene TRBV10-3 combines with J gene TRBJ1-3; unclear D gene. Looked up from germline, CDR1 is ENHRY and CDR2 is SYGVKD. The CDR3 has 12 amino acids. This chain's CDR3 is CAISGTGNTIYF. The CDR3 DNA follows: TGTGCCATCAGTGGAACTGGTAACACCATATATTTT.

As for this clone: An end of the junction does not agree with germline; a read error may underlie this. V and J are TRBV5-6 and TRBJ2-2, with TRBD2 matching over 12 bases. From germline, CDR1 is SGHDT and CDR2 YYEEEE. There are 18 residues in the CDR3. CDR3 region: CASSTLGTSGPKTGELFF. For the CDR3, the DNA is TGTGCCAGCAGCACCCTCGGGACTAGCGGGCCGAAAACCGGGGAGCTGTTTTTT. Combining the CDR3 with reference TRBV5-6 and TRBJ2-2 gives the whole variable domain DAGVTQSPTHLIKTRGQQVTLRCSPKSGHDTVSWYQQALGQGPQFIFQYYEEEERQRGNFPDRFSGHQFPNYSSELNVNALLLGDSALYLCASSTLGTSGPKTGELFFGEGSRLTVL.

The chain links TRBV13 to TRBJ1-6, with a weak D call TRBD1 (6 bases). V was cut by 0 bases and J by 10 bases, with 10 bases left in between. Per germline, CDR1 PRHDT and CDR2 FYEKMQ (reference sequence). The CDR3 is 14 residues long. CDR3 sequence: CASSLGNRESPLHF. The CDR3 nucleotides are TGTGCCAGCAGCTTAGGGAACAGGGAATCACCCCTCCACTTT. Full variable domain (outside the CDR3, taken from reference TRBV13 and TRBJ1-6): AAGVIQSPRHLIKEKRETATLKCYPIPRHDTVYWYQQGPGQDPQFLISFYEKMQSDKGSIPDRFSAQQFSDYHSELNMSSLELGDSALYFCASSLGNRESPLHFGNGTRLTVT.

CDR3 in DNA: TGCGCCAGCAGCTCCGTCCTAGCGCACTCCTACGAGCAGTACTTC. It yields the protein CASSSVLAHSYEQYF. The chain uses TRBV5-1 and TRBJ2-7; possibly TRBD2 for D (6 bases). V dropped 3 bases and J dropped 0 bases, with 13 bases sitting between them. CDR1 and CDR2 from the germline V gene are SGHRS and YFSETQ. The CDR3 sequence is 15 residues long.

V is TRBV11-1 and J is TRBJ2-7, with TRBD1 matching over 7 bases. The CDR3 covers 14 residues. Germline V gene data show CDR1 as SGHAT and CDR2 as FQDESV (reference sequence). V gave up 3 bases and J gave up 5 bases; unmatched junction bases: 7. The CDR3 loop is CASSFITGENEQYF. CDR3 coding DNA: TGTGCCAGCAGCTTTATCACAGGGGAGAACGAGCAGTACTTC.

The chain recombines TRBV7-9 with TRBJ2-7; D possibly corresponds to TRBD1 (6 bases). The CDR3 consists of 15 residues. Trimming stripped 5 bases from V and 0 bases from J, with 14 bases between. Germline-derived CDR1 and CDR2 are SEHNR and FQNEAQ (reference sequence). This CDR3 is CASSADRFFSYEQYF. CDR3 coding DNA: TGTGCCAGCAGCGCCGACAGGTTTTTCTCCTACGAGCAGTACTTC.

V is TRBV3-1 (or the pseudogene TRBV3-2) and J is TRBJ2-2; D gene unclear. The CDR3 has 15 residues. Trimming pared 3 bases from V and 0 bases from J, leaving 8 bases between. Per the germline V gene, CDR1 is LGHDT and CDR2 is YNNKEL (reference sequence). The chain's CDR3 is CASSHWQSNTGELFF. The DNA for the CDR3 is TGTGCCAGCAGCCATTGGCAGTCGAACACCGGGGAGCTGTTTTTT.

The chain couples TRBV28 to TRBJ2-7; D might be TRBD1 (6 bases). The CDR3 covers 15 residues. Germline values: CDR1 MDHEN, CDR2 SYDVKM. Trimming took off 5 bases at V and 3 bases at J, with 17 bases between the two ends. The CDR3: CASSELYRTDYEQYF. The CDR3 region has the DNA TGTGCCAGCAGTGAATTATATAGGACAGACTACGAGCAGTACTTC.

This sequence joins TRBV7-3 and TRBJ2-2, with 11 bases matching TRBD2. J gave up 4 bases and V 6 bases, and 7 bases lay outside the gene matches. The V gene's germline CDR1 is SGHTA and CDR2 FQGTGA. This CDR3 contains 16 residues. CDR3 residues: CASSQIAGGGTGELFF. In DNA, the CDR3 is TGTGCCAGCAGTCAAATAGCGGGAGGGGGCACCGGGGAGCTGTTTTTT. Looking up the rest from reference TRBV7-3 and TRBJ2-2 gives the full variable domain: GAGVSQTPSNKVTEKGKYVELRCDPISGHTALYWYRQSLGQGPEFLIYFQGTGAADDSGLPNDRFFAVRPEGSVSTLKIQRTERGDSAVYLCASSQIAGGGTGELFFGEGSRLTVL.

The chain joins TRBV7-9 to TRBJ2-7, with D possibly matching TRBD1 (6 bases). Trimming took 6 bases from V and 0 from J, leaving 12 bases between them. Germline V gives CDR1 SEHNR, CDR2 FQNEAQ (reference sequence). This CDR3 comprises 14 residues. The CDR3 spells CASRRTESSYEQYF. The CDR3 DNA sequence: TGTGCCAGCAGACGGACAGAGAGCTCCTACGAGCAGTACTTC. Using reference TRBV7-9 and TRBJ2-7 for the parts outside the CDR3, the full variable domain is DTGVSQNPRHKITKRGQNVTFRCDPISEHNRLYWYRQTLGQGPEFLTYFQNEAQLEKSRLLSDRFSAERPKGSFSTLEIQRTEQGDSAMYLCASRRTESSYEQYFGPGTRLTVT.

The V and J genes are TRBV18 and TRBJ2-3, with 7 bases identical to TRBD1. The germline V gene has CDR1 KGHSH and CDR2 LQKENI. V gave up 3 bases and J gave up 5 bases; unmatched junction bases: 8. The CDR3 runs 15 residues. This CDR3 reads CASSPQTGTQDTQYF. The CDR3 nucleotides are TGTGCCAGCTCACCCCAGACAGGGACCCAAGATACGCAGTATTTT.

The chain combines TRBV28 with TRBJ1-2, with D possibly being TRBD1 (6 bases). This CDR3 region has 13 residues. CDR1 and CDR2 (germline): MDHEN, SYDVKM. V was clipped by 6 bases and J by 3 bases, with 11 bases between them. The CDR3 bases are TGTGCCAGCAGCCCGGACAGTTACTATGGCTACACCTTC. Its protein product is CASSPDSYYGYTF.

This clone was counted a few times. The V call is TRBV7-2, the J call TRBJ2-7; possible D gene TRBD2, 5 bases. The CDR3 is 17 residues long. Trimming cost V 1 base and J 1 base, with 17 bases left between them. CDR1 SGHTA and CDR2 FQGNSA come from the germline V gene. The CDR3 region is CASSLGPMSRGSYEQYF. The CDR3 DNA follows: TGTGCCAGCAGCTTAGGGCCTATGTCCAGAGGGTCCTACGAGCAGTACTTC.

A single count supports this clone. The chain has TRBV3-1 (or the pseudogene TRBV3-2) and TRBJ1-3, with D tentatively TRBD1 (6 bases). Trimming removed 0 bases from V and 6 bases from J, with 12 bases in between. The CDR3 covers 15 residues. Germline lookup yields CDR1 LGHDT and CDR2 YNNKEL (reference sequence). CDR3 protein: CASSQDLYRVNTIYF. The CDR3 coding sequence is TGTGCCAGCAGCCAAGATCTATACAGGGTAAACACCATATATTTT.

The chain links TRBV7-2 to TRBJ1-2; the match to TRBD1 covers 12 bases. V lost 6 bases to trimming and J lost 8 bases; unmatched junction nucleotides: 10. The CDR3 is made up of 15 amino acids. Germline V gene data show CDR1 as SGHTA and CDR2 as FQGNSA. CDR3 loop: CASRRGGQGAGGYTF. CDR3 coding DNA: TGTGCCAGCAGGCGAGGGGGACAGGGGGCGGGAGGCTACACCTTC.

The CDR3 loop is CASSPSTSGRGETQYF. CDR3 in DNA: TGTGCCAGCAGCCCGAGTACTAGCGGGAGGGGGGAGACCCAGTACTTC. The J gene is TRBJ2-5, the V gene TRBV7-2; TRBD2 matches 13 bases. Germline V gene data show CDR1 as SGHTA and CDR2 as FQGNSA. V was pared by 5 bases and J by 5 bases, with 8 bases of the junction left unmatched. The CDR3 is 16 amino acids.

The V call is TRBV9, the J call TRBJ1-6, with 8 bases fitting TRBD1. After removal of 4 bases from V and 10 bases from J, the junction contained 7 bases not matched to a gene. The CDR3 is made up of 14 amino acids. Germline CDR1 and CDR2: SGDLS and YYNGEE. CDR3 region: CASSPGTGDSPLHF. The CDR3 DNA is TGTGCCAGCAGCCCCGGGACAGGCGACTCACCCCTCCACTTT.

The rearrangement links TRBV4-1 to TRBJ2-7; D is possibly TRBD1 (6 bases). Germline values: CDR1 MGHRA, CDR2 YSYEKL. Trimming took 1 base from V and 1 from J, leaving 11 bases between them. CDR3 length equals 15 residues. CDR3 coding DNA: TGCGCCAGCAGCCAAGCACCGGGACAATCCTACGAGCAGTACTTC. Amino acids: CASSQAPGQSYEQYF.

V usage is TRBV13 and J usage is TRBJ2-1; 10 positions agree with TRBD2. The CDR3 sequence is 15 residues long. Trimming took 4 bases from V and 8 from J; bases not matched to a gene: 8. Germline values: CDR1 PRHDT, CDR2 FYEKMQ (reference sequence). The CDR3 coding sequence is TGTGCCAGCAGCTCTAGGCTAGCGGGAGTACATGAGCAGTTCTTC. Translated: CASSSRLAGVHEQFF.

This chain links TRBV28 with TRBJ2-7; weak D call: TRBD1 (6 bases). With 7 bases removed from V and 7 bases from J, the gap between germline ends came to 29 bases. The CDR3 contains 17 residues. The germline CDR1 and CDR2 sequences are MDHEN and SYDVKM. The CDR3 DNA reads TGTGCCAGCACCCTCGGTGGGGGCGCACCCCCCCGCGGGGAGCAGTACTTC. Translated, it gives CASTLGGGAPPRGEQYF.

This clone was seen only once. This sequence joins TRBV4-3 and TRBJ2-7; 10 nucleotides align to TRBD2. The germline V gene has CDR1 LGHNA and CDR2 YSLEER. CDR3 length: 16 amino acids. The V gene end was trimmed by 0 bases and the J gene end by 4 bases; junction bases not matched to a gene: 6. The CDR3 protein is CASSQESLAGVYEQYF. CDR3 bases: TGCGCCAGCAGCCAAGAGTCGCTAGCGGGAGTGTACGAGCAGTACTTC.

This clone was counted once. The V gene is TRBV24-1, the J gene TRBJ1-5; TRBD1 aligns across 12 bases. The V gene's germline CDR1 is KGHDR and CDR2 SFDVKD. J gave up 0 bases and V 6 bases, and 5 bases lay outside the gene matches. The CDR3 extends over 17 amino acids. The CDR3 DNA follows: TGTGCCACCAGTCCAGGGACAGGGGGCTATAGCAATCAGCCCCAGCATTTT. It codes for CATSPGTGGYSNQPQHF.

The sample holds a few counts of this clone. The chain is built from TRBV6-2 or TRBV6-3 and TRBJ2-5; D is uncertain. CDR3 length: 13 amino acids. Deletions cut 4 bases from V and 3 bases from J, with 9 bases between. Per germline, CDR1 MNHEY and CDR2 SVGEGT. CDR3 sequence: CASSLWQEETQYF. In DNA, the CDR3 is TGTGCCAGCAGTTTGTGGCAGGAAGAGACCCAGTACTTC.

The chain couples TRBV28 to TRBJ2-1, with D possibly TRBD1 on 6 matching bases. V lost 4 bases and J 0 bases, leaving 16 bases between the germline ends. The CDR3 runs to 17 residues. The germline CDR1 and CDR2 sequences are MDHEN and SYDVKM. CDR3 region: CASSSVQGQGSYNEQFF. The DNA for the CDR3 is TGTGCCAGCAGTTCCGTCCAGGGACAAGGCTCCTACAATGAGCAGTTCTTC.

The chain is built from TRBV4-2 and TRBJ1-1; maybe TRBD1 (6 bases). Trimming left V 8 bases short and J 1 base short, with 14 bases between. The CDR3 is 14 amino acids. Germline CDR1 reads LGHNA; CDR2 reads YNFKEQ. The CDR3 coding sequence is TGTGCCAGCGGTCGGAGGGGGGGGAACACTGAAGCTTTCTTT. This encodes CASGRRGGNTEAFF.

This rearrangement joins TRBV28 to TRBJ1-6; 7 bases align to TRBD1. With 6 bases clipped from V and 8 bases from J, the junction kept 10 bases outside the gene matches. Germline V gene data show CDR1 as MDHEN and CDR2 as SYDVKM. The CDR3 sequence is 15 residues long. The CDR3: CASRRAGTDYSPLHF. The CDR3 DNA reads as TGTGCCAGCAGGCGAGCCGGGACAGATTATTCACCCCTCCACTTT.

The chain recombines TRBV5-1 with TRBJ1-1; D call uncertain. This CDR3 comprises 15 residues. The V gene's germline CDR1 is SGHRS and CDR2 YFSETQ. V lost 1 base, J lost 3 bases, and 13 bases lay in between. CDR3 bases: TGCGCCAGCAGCTTGTATCGGACGGGATACACTGAAGCTTTCTTT. Translating it yields CASSLYRTGYTEAFF.

This sequence joins TRBV19 and TRBJ1-1; 9 nucleotides align to TRBD1. The CDR3 has 14 residues. V lost 5 bases, J lost 4 bases, and 5 bases stayed unmatched. Per germline, CDR1 LNHDA and CDR2 SQIVND (reference sequence). This CDR3 is CASSSQTGGTEAFF. CDR3 nucleotides: TGTGCCAGTAGTTCCCAGACAGGGGGCACTGAAGCTTTCTTT.

This chain joins TRBV4-2 and TRBJ2-7; 16 nucleotides line up with TRBD2. CDR1 is LGHNA, CDR2 YNFKEQ, per germline. V dropped 0 bases and J dropped 6; count of bases not matched to a gene: 8. CDR3 length: 18 amino acids. In DNA form, the CDR3 reads TGTGCCAGCAGCCAAGATCCGGGGACTAGCGGGAGGGCGGTCGAGCAGTACTTC. Its translation: CASSQDPGTSGRAVEQYF.

The chain carries TRBV7-9 and TRBJ1-1, with D possibly TRBD1 on 5 matching bases. This CDR3 has 14 residues. The V end was cut by 2 bases, the J end by 0 bases, with 7 bases between. From germline, CDR1 is SEHNR and CDR2 FQNEAQ (reference sequence). CDR3 in DNA: TGTGCCAGCAGCTTAACAGGAGTGAACACTGAAGCTTTCTTT. Its protein product is CASSLTGVNTEAFF.

V usage is TRBV5-6 and J usage is TRBJ1-2; perhaps TRBD1 as D (5 bases). V gave up 4 bases and J gave up 8 bases, with 15 bases separating them. The CDR3 covers 13 residues. Germline V CDR1 and CDR2: SGHDT, YYEEEE. CDR3 bases: TGTGCCAGCAGCGCAGGGTTGCAAGCGGGCTACACCTTC. Residues: CASSAGLQAGYTF.

The genes are TRBV29-1 and TRBJ2-3; possibly TRBD2 for D (5 bases). Trimming took 4 bases from V and 0 from J, leaving 23 bases between them. CDR1 is SQVTM and CDR2 is ANQGSEA in the germline V gene. CDR3 length: 18 amino acids. The DNA for the CDR3 is TGCAGCGTTGCACCCCTGGGATGGGTACTAGGGAGCACAGATACGCAGTATTTT. Residues: CSVAPLGWVLGSTDTQYF.